This TCR beta chain was recovered during a study of blood T cell repertoires in COVID-19. Overall study context: Researchers got acute and convalescent COVID-19 samples from the United States, Italy and Spain.

Seattle patients were enrolled during active infection and followed longitudinally. How the authors handled the data: Counts of nucleated cells, estimated from reference gene primer amplification, were obtained. Sequencing was performed with immunoSEQ multiplex PCR; in TCRdb, only in-frame clones are kept and a portion is missing. V and J calls plus clone size are reproduced from that table; the DNA served to infer D and trimming. The sample has some 200,000 clones; approximately 80% are singletons. V gave up 4 bases and J gave up 3 bases, with 13 bases separating them. This CDR3 contains 15 residues. Germline V gives CDR1 SEHNR, CDR2 FQNEAQ (reference sequence).

The origin of this receptor is a woman in her thirties or forties with COVID-19, enrolled during active disease. The material sequenced was peripheral blood. This rearrangement joins TRBV7-9 to TRBJ1-5; the D gene is possibly TRBD1 (6 bases). In nucleotides, the CDR3 is TGTGCCAGCAGCTCCGGAGGGGGGGCCAATCAGCCCCAGCATTTT. Translated: CASSSGGGANQPQHF.